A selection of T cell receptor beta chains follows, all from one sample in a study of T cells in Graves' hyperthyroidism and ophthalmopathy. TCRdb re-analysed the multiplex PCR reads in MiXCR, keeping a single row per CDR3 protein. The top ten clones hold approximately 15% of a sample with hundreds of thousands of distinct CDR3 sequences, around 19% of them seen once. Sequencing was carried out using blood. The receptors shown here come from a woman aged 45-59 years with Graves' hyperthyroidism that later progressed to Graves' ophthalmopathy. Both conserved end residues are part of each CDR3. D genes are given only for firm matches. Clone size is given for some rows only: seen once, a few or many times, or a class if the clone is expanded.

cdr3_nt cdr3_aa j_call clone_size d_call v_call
TGTGCCAGCAGTTTCCAGGGGCGGTTGGGCAATCAGCCCCAGCATTTT CASSFQGRLGNQPQHF TRBJ1-5 few NA TRBV27
TGTGCCAGCAGTCCCCAAAGTGGAGAAGAAGCTTTCTTT CASSPQSGEEAFF TRBJ1-1 few NA TRBV27
TGTGCCAGCAGCTTACCTAACTATGGCTACACCTTC CASSLPNYGYTF TRBJ1-2 many NA TRBV7-9
TGTGCCAGCAGCCAAGTAGGAGGGCGAGGGATAGGATATGGCTACACCTTC CASSQVGGRGIGYGYTF TRBJ1-2 NA NA TRBV4-2
TGTGCCAGCAGTGGGTGGACGGCAGCCGGGGGCTACGAGCAGTACTTC CASSGWTAAGGYEQYF TRBJ2-7 NA NA TRBV2
TGTGCCATCAGCCGGGGGGACAGTCCCTACGAGCAGTACTTC CAISRGDSPYEQYF TRBJ2-7 few NA TRBV10-3
TGCAGTGCTAAAACCAGGGGACAAACCTCTGGAAACACCATATATTTT CSAKTRGQTSGNTIYF TRBJ1-3 many NA TRBV20-1
TGCGCCAGCAGCTTTACGGTAGCAACTAATGAAAAACTGTTTTTT CASSFTVATNEKLFF TRBJ1-4 NA NA TRBV5-1
TGTGCCAGCAGCGAAAGGGACAGGGAAGCTTTCTTT CASSERDREAFF TRBJ1-1 NA TRBD1 TRBV7-6
TGTGCCAGCAGCCACAACCCGGGACAGGGTCTCGATGGCTACACCTTC CASSHNPGQGLDGYTF TRBJ1-2 NA TRBD1 TRBV3-1
TGCAGTGCCTGGGGTTTTGGCAATCAGCCCCAGCATTTT CSAWGFGNQPQHF TRBJ1-5 many NA TRBV20-1
TGCGCCAGCAGCACCGGTTCTCTAGCGGGGAGTATACAAGAGACCCAGTACTTC CASSTGSLAGSIQETQYF TRBJ2-5 NA TRBD2 TRBV5-1
TGTGCCAGCAGTTTCGGCCTGAATGATCAGCCCCAGCATTTT CASSFGLNDQPQHF TRBJ1-5 many NA TRBV12-3/TRBV12-4
TGTGCCAGCAGTGGTTGGACAGGGACACTCAATGAGCAGTTCTTC CASSGWTGTLNEQFF TRBJ2-1 NA TRBD1 TRBV25-1
TGCAGCGTCGGCTCAGGGGAACGAAACACCATATATTTT CSVGSGERNTIYF TRBJ1-3 many NA TRBV29-1
TGTGCCTGGAATCGGGGGCTGCTTGAATCACCCCTCCACTTT CAWNRGLLESPLHF TRBJ1-6 many NA TRBV30
TGCAGCGTCGGTTCTGGGGACAGGGGAGGGACTGAAGCTTTCTTT CSVGSGDRGGTEAFF TRBJ1-1 NA TRBD1 TRBV29-1
TGTGCCAGCAGCCAAGCAGGGGGGTACAATGAGCAGTACTTC CASSQAGGYNEQYF TRBJ2-7 NA NA TRBV3-1
TGTGCCAGCTCACCGGACTTTTACGAGCAGTACTTC CASSPDFYEQYF TRBJ2-7 many NA TRBV18
TGTGCCAGCAGCTTACAGGGTTCAGCCCTCCACTTT CASSLQGSALHF TRBJ1-6 NA NA TRBV7-9
TGTGCCAGCAGCCGTAGTTCTCTCCCCCAAGAGACCCAGTACTTC CASSRSSLPQETQYF TRBJ2-5 NA NA TRBV9